This is a list of T cell receptor beta chains from one sample in a study of blood T cell repertoires in COVID-19. Sequenced by immunoSEQ multiplex PCR; TCRdb stores in-frame clones only, minus some. The sample has roughly 180,000 clones; around 94% are singletons. The sequenced sample consisted of peripheral blood. These TCRs come from a man aged 25-45 years with COVID-19, enrolled during active disease. Both conserved end residues are trimmed from each CDR3.

v_call	j_call	cdr3_aa
TRBV6-5	TRBJ1-5	ASVGQGNQPQH
TRBV5-6	TRBJ2-7	ASSSRTSGLYEQY
TRBV6-5	TRBJ1-1	ASSPLGQGFAEAF
TRBV12-3/TRBV12-4	TRBJ1-2	ASGLGQGHGYT
TRBV18	TRBJ1-1	ASSRAGSLNTEAF
TRBV11-3	TRBJ2-1	ASSLVPFRAGATNEQF
TRBV2	TRBJ1-1	ASSIQGLNTEAF
TRBV7-9	TRBJ1-6	ASSLRRTGTITGSPLH
TRBV5-6	TRBJ2-5	ASSRSGTSLETQY
TRBV21-1	TRBJ2-1	ASSNARGGYYNEQF
TRBV2	TRBJ1-1	ASSERQGYTEAF
TRBV2	TRBJ1-2	ASSEGEGGYT
TRBV6-5	TRBJ2-1	ASRLLASRGNEQF
TRBV11-2	TRBJ2-2	ATRDRGPGELF
TRBV18	TRBJ2-1	ASSPSGQGATSYNEQF
TRBV6-1	TRBJ1-4	ASSEGGEKLF
TRBV21-1	TRBJ2-7	ASSKGRSGGDEQY
TRBV4-1	TRBJ1-1	ASSQTGKMNTEAF
TRBV27	TRBJ2-7	ASSLLRGQGSSEQY
TRBV5-1	TRBJ2-5	ASSPNRQEETQY
TRBV10-3	TRBJ1-5	AISAGSNQPQH
TRBV3-1/TRBV3-2	TRBJ2-5	ASSQPGLQETQY
TRBV6-2/TRBV6-3	TRBJ1-2	ASSYGGQGQGYT
TRBV2	TRBJ2-3	ASNTGGDTQY
TRBV6-2/TRBV6-3	TRBJ1-2	ASSYSGTRYGYT
TRBV7-9	TRBJ1-1	ASTVTGGRNTEAF
TRBV19	TRBJ1-5	ASSTLTGGSSNQPQH
TRBV7-9	TRBJ2-7	ASSTGTGTTYEQY
TRBV4-1	TRBJ1-6	ASSQESSRNSPLH
TRBV7-6	TRBJ1-5	ASSAGQGSNQPQH
TRBV5-1	TRBJ2-4	ASSLEVQGAFIKNIQY